A selection of T cell receptor beta chains follows, all from one sample in a study of control samples from healthy donors and cancer patients. TCRdb's table, derived via immunoSEQ multiplex PCR, lists solely in-frame clones and lacks some. The sample has some 130,000 clones, roughly 89% seen once. Sequencing was performed on blood. All receptors derive from a man younger than 30 in good health. CDR3s include the opening cysteine and the closing phenylalanine or tryptophan. D genes are given only for firm matches. A clone size is listed for some rows: how often the clone was seen (once, few, many), or a class if it is expanded.

v_gene,d_gene,abundance,j_gene,CDR3aa,CDR3nt
TRBV3-1/TRBV3-2,NA,NA,TRBJ1-6,CASSQGDRPGLQGPLHF,TGTGCCAGCAGCCAAGGAGATAGACCGGGCCTCCAGGGACCCCTCCACTTT
TRBV18,NA,few,TRBJ1-5,CASSPFEGFGQPQHF,TGTGCCAGCTCACCGTTCGAAGGGTTTGGTCAGCCCCAGCATTTT
TRBV6-2/TRBV6-3,TRBD1,NA,TRBJ1-5,CASSKMTGRRSSQPQHF,TGTGCCAGCAGTAAAATGACAGGGCGGCGGTCGAGTCAGCCCCAGCATTTT
TRBV2,TRBD1,few,TRBJ1-3,CASHGQGTGNTIYF,TGTGCCAGTCACGGACAGGGAACAGGAAACACCATATATTTT
TRBV6-1,TRBD2,NA,TRBJ2-1,CASSATSGGAYNEQFF,TGTGCCAGCAGTGCGACTAGCGGGGGGGCCTACAATGAGCAGTTCTTC
TRBV19,NA,NA,TRBJ1-2,CASQANLNYGYTF,TGTGCCAGCCAAGCAAACCTTAACTATGGCTACACCTTC
TRBV7-9,NA,NA,TRBJ2-7,CASSPGTVISYEQYF,TGTGCCAGCAGCCCTGGGACCGTGATCTCCTACGAGCAGTACTTC
TRBV5-4,TRBD2,NA,TRBJ2-5,CASTRTSGGAETQYF,TGTGCCAGCACCAGGACTAGCGGGGGGGCAGAGACCCAGTACTTC
TRBV25-1,NA,NA,TRBJ1-4,CASSELKGSREKLFF,TGTGCCAGCAGTGAATTGAAGGGGTCTAGGGAAAAACTGTTTTTT
TRBV11-3,NA,once,TRBJ1-6,CASSLTAGPPHF,TGTGCCAGCAGCTTAACCGCCGGACCCCCCCACTTT
TRBV7-9,NA,once,TRBJ2-1,CASSLGGLDYNEQFF,TGTGCCAGCAGCTTAGGAGGTCTGGATTACAATGAGCAGTTCTTC
TRBV9,NA,NA,TRBJ2-2,CASSVLRDPTGELFF,TGTGCCAGCAGCGTACTCCGGGACCCCACCGGGGAGCTGTTTTTT
TRBV14,NA,once,TRBJ2-5,CASSSRETQYF,TGTGCCAGCAGCTCTCGAGAGACCCAGTACTTC
TRBV4-2,NA,once,TRBJ2-2,CASSPDVMSANTGELFF,TGTGCCAGCAGCCCGGACGTCATGTCTGCGAACACCGGGGAGCTGTTTTTT
TRBV3-1/TRBV3-2,TRBD2,once,TRBJ2-3,CASSQLAGGLLTDTQYF,TGTGCCAGCAGCCAATTAGCGGGGGGCCTACTCACAGATACGCAGTATTTT
TRBV30,NA,NA,TRBJ1-2,CAWTLGSNYGYTF,TGTGCCTGGACCCTCGGGAGTAACTATGGCTACACCTTC
TRBV6-5,NA,NA,TRBJ2-7,CASRGRLSYEQYF,TGTGCCAGCCGGGGACGGTTATCCTACGAGCAGTACTTC
TRBV4-2,TRBD1,NA,TRBJ2-7,CASSQDPTGGGYEQYF,TGTGCCAGCAGCCAAGATCCTACAGGGGGAGGCTACGAGCAGTACTTC
TRBV9,NA,NA,TRBJ2-5,CASSVPGVGETQYF,TGTGCCAGCAGCGTACCAGGGGTGGGTGAGACCCAGTACTTC
TRBV5-1,NA,NA,TRBJ2-1,CASSLNPGEYNEQFF,TGCGCCAGCAGCTTGAACCCAGGGGAGTACAATGAGCAGTTCTTC
TRBV3-1/TRBV3-2,NA,NA,TRBJ2-1,CASSQARDEQFF,TGTGCCAGCAGCCAAGCTCGCGATGAGCAGTTCTTC
TRBV6-1,TRBD2,NA,TRBJ2-3,CASSENPGGAGGTDTQYF,TGTGCCAGCAGTGAAAACCCAGGAGGGGCGGGGGGGACAGATACGCAGTATTTT
TRBV4-1,TRBD1,once,TRBJ2-3,CASSQDGGQGPSTDTQYF,TGCGCCAGCAGCCAAGATGGTGGACAGGGCCCTAGCACAGATACGCAGTATTTT
TRBV4-1,TRBD1,NA,TRBJ1-1,CASSQVYQGARTEAFF,TGCGCCAGCAGCCAAGTTTATCAGGGGGCGAGAACTGAAGCTTTCTTT